This is a list of T cell receptor beta chains from one sample in a study of blood T cells in healthy people across ages. Via MiXCR, TCRdb re-called the 5' RACE reads, giving one row per CDR3 protein. The sample holds about 640,000 distinct CDR3 sequences, around three fifths seen once. The specimen was blood. The receptor set was obtained from a man between 60 and 75 years old in good health. The CDR3 runs from the conserved cysteine through the conserved F or W. The order of the fields is CDR3 protein, CDR3 DNA, V gene, clone size, D gene, J gene. D genes are given only for firm matches. Size tells how often a clone was seen (once, few, many) or the class of an expanded clone, and some rows leave it out.

CASSYQGSVAYGYTF	TGTGCCAGCAGTTACCAGGGATCTGTCGCGTATGGCTACACCTTC	TRBV6-5	.	.	TRBJ1-2
CASSLARGGNEKLFF	TGTGCCAGCAGCTTAGCGAGGGGAGGGAATGAAAAACTGTTTTTT	TRBV7-2	.	.	TRBJ1-4
CASSTNGDGSYEQYF	TGTGCCAGTAGTACCAATGGGGACGGTTCCTACGAGCAGTACTTC	TRBV19	.	.	TRBJ2-7
CASSLDRGRSNQPQHF	TGTGCCAGCAGCTTAGACAGGGGTCGAAGCAATCAGCCCCAGCATTTT	TRBV7-2	.	TRBD1	TRBJ1-5
CASSPTRHETQYF	TGTGCCAGCAGCCCCACTAGGCATGAGACCCAGTACTTC	TRBV3-1	.	.	TRBJ2-5
CASSLPSTGELFF	TGTGCCAGCAGTTTACCGAGCACCGGGGAGCTGTTTTTT	TRBV12-3/TRBV12-4	few	.	TRBJ2-2
CASRPGTGVAETQYF	TGTGCCAGCAGGCCAGGGACAGGGGTGGCAGAGACCCAGTACTTC	TRBV7-2	.	TRBD1	TRBJ2-5
CASSPSTGLYGYTF	TGTGCCAGCAGCCCGTCCACAGGACTCTATGGCTACACCTTC	TRBV13	few	.	TRBJ1-2
CSVGEGADGYTF	TGCAGCGTTGGGGAGGGGGCTGATGGCTACACCTTC	TRBV29-1	.	TRBD1	TRBJ1-2
CASSLEAGDLKNIQYF	TGCGCCAGCAGCTTGGAGGCAGGGGATCTCAAAAACATTCAGTACTTC	TRBV5-1	.	.	TRBJ2-4
CASSPRLAGRETQYF	TGTGCCAGCAGTCCACGACTAGCGGGGAGGGAGACCCAGTACTTC	TRBV6-5	.	TRBD2	TRBJ2-5
CASSLSGLNYGYTF	TGTGCCAGCAGCTTATCCGGCCTGAACTATGGCTACACCTTC	TRBV5-6	.	.	TRBJ1-2
CASTLGGRSNSPLHF	TGTGCCAGCACCTTGGGCGGACGGTCTAATTCACCCCTCCACTTT	TRBV12-3/TRBV12-4	.	.	TRBJ1-6
CASSQGGLNQPQHF	TGTGCCAGCAGCCAAGGAGGCCTCAATCAGCCCCAGCATTTT	TRBV9	.	.	TRBJ1-5
CSASDRVNGYTF	TGCAGTGCTAGTGATAGAGTGAATGGCTACACCTTC	TRBV20-1	.	.	TRBJ1-2
CASSAGGQGALEQYF	TGTGCCAGCAGCGCCGGGGGACAGGGGGCTCTGGAGCAGTACTTC	TRBV25-1	.	TRBD1	TRBJ2-4
CASSDRGQGVTEAFF	TGTGCCAGCAGTGACCGCGGACAGGGAGTCACTGAAGCTTTCTTT	TRBV6-1	few	TRBD1	TRBJ1-1
CASSSPAGANGNTIYF	TGTGCCAGCAGTTCCCCCGCGGGGGCCAATGGAAACACCATATATTTT	TRBV6-5	.	.	TRBJ1-3
CASSRRGGGELFF	TGTGCCAGCAGTCGGCGGGGAGGCGGGGAGCTGTTTTTT	TRBV25-1	.	.	TRBJ2-2
CSARRMDRGDEQYF	TGCAGTGCTAGACGGATGGACAGGGGGGACGAGCAGTACTTC	TRBV20-1	many	TRBD1	TRBJ2-7
CSAPRTSGGSAETQYF	TGCAGTGCTCCCCGGACTAGCGGGGGATCGGCAGAGACCCAGTACTTC	TRBV20-1	few	TRBD2	TRBJ2-5
CASSFRGGTGAGNEQFF	TGTGCCAGCTCGTTCCGAGGCGGGACAGGGGCCGGTAATGAGCAGTTCTTC	TRBV6-1	.	TRBD1	TRBJ2-1
CASSIGTSGAGANVLTF	TGCGCCAGCAGCATAGGGACTAGCGGTGCTGGGGCCAACGTCCTGACTTTC	TRBV5-1	.	TRBD2	TRBJ2-6
CASSYSRSYGDSPLHF	TGTGCCAGCAGTTACTCGAGATCTTATGGGGATTCACCCCTCCACTTT	TRBV6-6	.	.	TRBJ1-6
CSARGGLLIHGAFF	TGCAGTGCTAGGGGGGGCCTTTTGATACATGGAGCTTTCTTT	TRBV20-1	few	.	TRBJ1-1
CASSSWGGSHNEQFF	TGTGCCAGCAGCTCCTGGGGGGGCTCCCACAATGAGCAGTTCTTC	TRBV12-3/TRBV12-4	.	.	TRBJ2-1
CASSYTDTSGETQYF	TGTGCCAGCAGTTACACAGACACCTCAGGAGAGACCCAGTACTTC	TRBV6-5	.	.	TRBJ2-5
CSAGLSRYYGYTF	TGCAGTGCCGGATTATCTCGTTACTATGGCTACACCTTC	TRBV20-1	.	.	TRBJ1-2
CASSWAYEQYF	TGTGCCAGCAGTTGGGCTTACGAGCAGTACTTC	TRBV6-6	few	.	TRBJ2-7
CASSEVAEGQPQHF	TGTGCCAGCAGTGAAGTGGCAGAGGGGCAGCCCCAGCATTTT	TRBV2	few	.	TRBJ1-5
CSAPRGLSYNEQFF	TGCAGTGCCCCACGGGGCCTCTCCTACAATGAGCAGTTCTTC	TRBV20-1	.	.	TRBJ2-1
CASSSARGRLGTYGYTF	TGTGCCAGCAGCTCTGCCCGAGGTCGACTAGGTACCTATGGCTACACCTTC	TRBV14	.	.	TRBJ1-2
CASNWQGEETQYF	TGTGCCAGCAACTGGCAGGGAGAAGAGACCCAGTACTTC	TRBV2	.	.	TRBJ2-5
CASSHGRRDQPQHF	TGCGCCAGCAGCCACGGCAGGAGGGATCAGCCCCAGCATTTT	TRBV4-1	.	.	TRBJ1-5
CAIREGQGVYGYTF	TGTGCCATCAGGGAGGGACAGGGTGTCTATGGCTACACCTTC	TRBV10-3	.	TRBD1	TRBJ1-2
CASSVVGGSYGYTF	TGTGCCAGCAGCGTAGTGGGGGGGAGCTATGGCTACACCTTC	TRBV9	.	.	TRBJ1-2
CASSAFSGGGEQFF	TGTGCCAGCAGCGCCTTTAGCGGGGGAGGTGAGCAGTTCTTC	TRBV9	.	TRBD2	TRBJ2-1
CASKGGDETQYF	TGTGCCAGCAAGGGGGGGGACGAGACCCAGTACTTC	TRBV7-6	few	.	TRBJ2-5
CASSLNIGQVEQFF	TGTGCCAGCAGCTTAAACATAGGCCAGGTTGAGCAGTTCTTC	TRBV7-7	few	.	TRBJ2-1
CASSDQGSGEQYF	TGCGCCAGCAGCGATCAGGGCTCCGGAGAGCAGTACTTC	TRBV5-1	once	.	TRBJ2-5
CASDGLAGEYSYNEQFF	TGTGCCAGCGACGGACTAGCGGGGGAATACTCCTACAATGAGCAGTTCTTC	TRBV27	few	TRBD2	TRBJ2-1
CSAPLASTDTQYF	TGCAGTGCTCCCCTTGCTAGCACAGATACGCAGTATTTT	TRBV20-1	.	.	TRBJ2-3
CASSGTGMTNYGYTF	TGTGCCAGCAGCGGGACAGGGATGACTAACTATGGCTACACCTTC	TRBV2	few	TRBD1	TRBJ1-2
CASSVVVEETQYF	TGTGCCAGCAGCGTAGTCGTGGAAGAGACCCAGTACTTC	TRBV11-1	few	.	TRBJ2-5
CASSHNSGGLETQYF	TGTGCCAGCAGCCACAACTCGGGGGGGCTGGAGACCCAGTACTTC	TRBV4-2	.	TRBD2	TRBJ2-5
CSARLAGVGDTQYF	TGCAGTGCACGACTAGCGGGGGTAGGAGATACGCAGTATTTT	TRBV20-1	few	TRBD2	TRBJ2-3
CANSQPGQSLRKLFF	TGTGCCAACAGCCAACCGGGACAATCTCTACGGAAACTGTTTTTT	TRBV4-2	.	.	TRBJ1-4
CASSLIEAGGPDEQFF	TGTGCCAGCAGCCTCATAGAGGCGGGGGGGCCCGATGAGCAGTTCTTC	TRBV4-2	.	TRBD2	TRBJ2-1
CASSPRTGDSEAFF	TGTGCCAGCAGCCCCCGGACAGGGGATAGTGAAGCTTTCTTT	TRBV3-1	once	TRBD1	TRBJ1-1
CSARDASGGLSYNEQFF	TGCAGTGCTAGAGATGCTAGCGGGGGGTTATCCTACAATGAGCAGTTCTTC	TRBV20-1	many	TRBD2	TRBJ2-1
CASSLSFTDTQYF	TGTGCCAGCAGCTTATCCTTCACAGATACGCAGTATTTT	TRBV7-2	few	.	TRBJ2-3
CASAGQEQETQYF	TGCGCCAGCGCGGGACAGGAACAAGAGACCCAGTACTTC	TRBV10-1	.	TRBD1	TRBJ2-5
CASSLSWRGGQETQYF	TGTGCCAGCAGTTTATCGTGGCGGGGGGGCCAAGAGACCCAGTACTTC	TRBV12-3/TRBV12-4	.	TRBD2	TRBJ2-5
CASSLDRGANEKLFF	TGTGCCAGCAGCTTGGACAGGGGTGCTAATGAAAAACTGTTTTTT	TRBV7-9	.	TRBD1	TRBJ1-4
CSVEAGGRTNYGYTF	TGCAGCGTTGAAGCGGGTGGGCGTACTAACTATGGCTACACCTTC	TRBV29-1	.	.	TRBJ1-2